The rows below give T cell receptor beta chains drawn from one sample of a study of CD8 T cells in Susac syndrome. MiXCR was run by TCRdb on the immunoSEQ multiplex PCR reads, yielding one entry per CDR3 protein. The profile shows about 120,000 distinct CDR3 sequences, 85% to 95% of them singletons. Sequencing used CD4+ T cells from PBMCs. The source is a human donor in good health. The CDR3 runs from the conserved cysteine through the conserved F or W.

>TRBJ1-6|TRBV28
CASNPGQPRSPLHF
>TRBJ2-1|TRBV5-6
CASSFKGYEQFF
>TRBJ1-1|TRBV7-9
CASNQKGGTEAFF
>TRBJ2-3|TRBV14
CASSQDRPGRGIDTQYF
>TRBJ2-2|TRBV3-1
CASSQGETGELFF
>TRBJ2-1|TRBV12-3/TRBV12-4
CASSLFSFIGGQREARRYNEQFF
>TRBJ1-1|TRBV7-9
CASSPPTTGAFF
>TRBJ2-1|TRBV2
CASRTESSYNEQFF
>TRBJ2-1|TRBV19
CASSISQERLSYNEQFF
>TRBJ2-1|TRBV19
CASSISAGPSYNEQFF
>TRBJ2-7|TRBV7-2
CASRLTGSYEQYF
>TRBJ1-2|TRBV7-2
CASSLAQRGGYTF
>TRBJ2-2|TRBV3-1
CASSPGQGYTGELFF
>TRBJ2-5|TRBV29-1
CSVEFTSGRLQETQYF
>TRBJ1-4|TRBV19
CASNMGGTGSEKLFF
>TRBJ2-7|TRBV4-1
CASSQEGAGGPYEQYF
>TRBJ2-3|TRBV25-1
CASALAGSTDTQYF
>TRBJ2-1|TRBV20-1
CSAREGRESYNEQFF
>TRBJ2-1|TRBV28
CASKRGLSYNEQFF
>TRBJ2-2|TRBV9
CASSVGTDPDTGELFF
>TRBJ2-2|TRBV20-1
CSATANRGRSAAGELLF
>TRBJ1-1|TRBV29-1
CSVELPENTEAFF
>TRBJ2-4|TRBV20-1
CSARGHRGLGGHF
>TRBJ1-3|TRBV5-6
CASSLGDQSGNTIYF
>TRBJ1-1|TRBV4-3
CASSQDRGSSDTEAFF
>TRBJ2-1|TRBV27
CASSLAVSSYNEQFF
>TRBJ1-5|TRBV20-1
CSARPTGRLYQPQHF
>TRBJ2-2|TRBV30
CAWSVRFTGELFF
>TRBJ1-2|TRBV19
CASTAGDRGYTF
>TRBJ1-4|TRBV2
CASSEDLQPNEKLFF
>TRBJ2-5|TRBV29-1
CSARLATQETQYF
>TRBJ2-3|TRBV19
CASSILLAGVGDTQYF
>TRBJ1-1|TRBV5-1
CASSVRQGGRTEAFF
>TRBJ2-7|TRBV20-1
CSVDRASYEQYF
>TRBJ2-3|TRBV20-1
CSATTSGGTDTQYF
>TRBJ2-3|TRBV5-6
CASHLEKTDTQYF
>TRBJ1-5|TRBV7-8
CASSSRDSQFYSNQPQHF
>TRBJ2-1|TRBV5-6
CASSLARVAFF
>TRBJ1-1|TRBV20-1
CSARAEEGIPEAFF
>TRBJ2-7|TRBV20-1
CSASYSGLHEQYF
>TRBJ2-3|TRBV5-1
CASSTGTGTDTQYF
>TRBJ2-7|TRBV6-5
CASSYSAGGSYEQYF
>TRBJ1-5|TRBV20-1
CSARGASNQPQHF
>TRBJ2-7|TRBV7-9
CASSLRTNSYEQYF
>TRBJ1-2|TRBV28
CASSLVDYGYTF
>TRBJ1-2|TRBV6-5
CASRPGQGALGYTF
>TRBJ2-7|TRBV7-9
CASSLWADRRYEQYF
>TRBJ1-5|TRBV12-3/TRBV12-4
CASSLRTEGNQPQHF
>TRBJ2-2|TRBV19
CASKGTWNTGELFF
>TRBJ2-7|TRBV4-2
CASSQGASGAYEQYF
>TRBJ2-5|TRBV2
CASRGRASGPETQYF
>TRBJ1-5|TRBV7-9
CASSLAGSNQPQHF
>TRBJ1-5|TRBV2
CASSVQVVNQPQHF